Described below is a single T cell receptor beta chain sequence and its context. Its target is not known. This sample is part of a study of blood T cells in healthy people across ages. Primers used in a second PCR of roughly 7 to 12 cycles were a sample-barcoded 5' primer and a J-beta primer mix. Each CDR3 protein gets one entry after TCRdb re-called the 5' RACE reads with MiXCR. Among around 1,900,000 distinct CDR3 sequences listed, about two fifths were seen once. Study observations and caveats: A greater number of naive CD4+ cells and higher diversity distinguished long-lived donors from aged donors. Diversity estimated from one million T cells was considered an underestimate.

The receptor was isolated from a human donor in good health. The source material was blood.

In nucleotides, the CDR3 is TGCAGCGTTGATTTAGGGCAGATACTTGGGTCCTACAATGAGCAGTTCTTC. Translated, it gives CSVDLGQILGSYNEQFF. The chain is built from TRBV29-1 and TRBJ2-1; D not certain. V shed 3 bases and J shed 1 base, with 19 bases lying between them. This CDR3 spans 17 amino acids. Germline CDR1 SQVTM, CDR2 ANQGSEA.